Each of the 27 T cell receptor beta chains below was sequenced from the same sample in a study of beta chain features in type 1 diabetes. Study results and caveats: All four CD4+ subsets from Type 1 diabetes patients carried moderately but significantly shorter TCRB CDR3s.

Their antigens are not known. The investigators reverse transcribed all of the isolated RNA, so they sequenced expressed TCRB transcripts. Assay: immunoSEQ multiplex PCR; the TCRdb copy retains only in-frame clones and omits some. Altogether almost 350,000 clones are present, 9.3% being singletons, with the ten largest covering 1%. Sequences were obtained from central memory CD4+ T cells from blood. These receptors were taken from a man aged 25 to 40 with type 1 diabetes.

The chain couples TRBV27 to TRBJ2-3, with D perhaps assigned TRBD1 or TRBD2 (5 bases each). The CDR3 covers 17 residues. V gave up 2 bases and J gave up 1 base, with 16 bases separating them. Germline V gene data show CDR1 as MNHEY and CDR2 as SMNVEV (reference sequence). The CDR3 loop is CASSLRIWGRGTDTQYF. The DNA for the CDR3 is TGTGCCAGCAGTTTAAGGATTTGGGGACGGGGCACAGATACGCAGTATTTT.

The chain couples TRBV5-4 to TRBJ2-2; 8 bases are shared with TRBD1. V lost 0 bases to trimming and J lost 2 bases; unmatched junction nucleotides: 3. The CDR3 runs 16 residues. Germline V gene data show CDR1 as SGHNT and CDR2 as YYREEE (reference sequence). Here the CDR3 DNA reads TGTGCCAGCAGCTTGGGACAGGGGTTCAACACCGGGGAGCTGTTTTTT. This encodes CASSLGQGFNTGELFF.

This clone was seen a few times. V and J are TRBV18 and TRBJ1-1, with D maybe TRBD1 (6 bases). Trimming pared 3 bases from V and 6 bases from J, leaving 11 bases between. CDR3 length: 13 residues. Germline CDR1 KGHSH, CDR2 LQKENI. DNA of the CDR3: TGTGCCAGCTCACCCCAGGGGCGCGCTGAAGCTTTCTTT. Its translation is CASSPQGRAEAFF.

Comment on this clone: Within the sample, other DNA sequences also encode this same CDR3. V and J are TRBV20-1 and TRBJ2-7; tentatively, D is TRBD2 (5 bases). CDR3 length equals 11 residues. Trimming shortened V by 5 bases and J by 5 bases, and 10 bases separated the two germline ends. From germline, CDR1 is DFQATT and CDR2 SNEGSKA (reference sequence). The CDR3 loop reads CSARAGDEQYF. In DNA form, the CDR3 reads TGCAGTGCTCGAGCCGGGGACGAGCAGTACTTC.

The table lists this clone with a few counts. V gene TRBV5-6 combines with J gene TRBJ2-7; tentative D call: TRBD2 (6 bases). V dropped 3 bases and J dropped 7 bases, with 8 bases sitting between them. Per germline, CDR1 SGHDT and CDR2 YYEEEE. The CDR3 contains 11 residues. CDR3 in amino acids: CASSYAGEQYF. The DNA for the CDR3 is TGTGCCAGCAGCTATGCGGGGGAGCAGTACTTC.

This clone came up a few times. The chain has TRBV6-5 and TRBJ1-6; possibly TRBD1 for D (6 bases). V was trimmed by 6 bases and J by 7 bases, leaving 16 bases between them. The CDR3 loop spans 15 amino acids. Per the germline V gene, CDR1 is MNHEY and CDR2 is SVGAGI. The chain's CDR3 is CASRPRDTPNSPLHF. As DNA, the CDR3 is TGTGCCAGCAGGCCGCGGGACACTCCCAATTCACCCCTCCACTTT.

This clone has more than one count but fewer than ten. The gene calls are TRBV30 and TRBJ1-2, with 9 bases fitting TRBD1. The germline gives CDR1 GTSNPN, CDR2 SVGIG (reference sequence). With 2 bases clipped from V and 6 bases from J, the junction kept 10 bases outside the gene matches. The CDR3 totals 15 residues. CDR3 protein: CAWSSGTGMGHGYTF. CDR3 in DNA: TGTGCCTGGAGTTCTGGGACAGGGATGGGGCATGGCTACACCTTC.

This clone was recorded at least ten times. The V gene is TRBV18, the J gene TRBJ1-1, with 9 bases that match TRBD1. The V and J ends lost 6 bases and 3 bases, in that order; junction bases with no gene match: 2. Germline V gene lookup returns CDR1 KGHSH and CDR2 LQKENI. The CDR3 is 13 amino acids. CDR3 nucleotides: TGTGCCAGCTCGCGGGACAGGGACACTGAAGCTTTCTTT. This encodes CASSRDRDTEAFF.

The chain employs TRBV2 and TRBJ2-3; the D call may be TRBD1 or TRBD2 (6 bases each). Germline CDR1 and CDR2: SNHLY and FYNNEI. This CDR3 region has 16 residues. V was trimmed by 2 bases and J by 6 bases, leaving 18 bases between them. The DNA of the CDR3 is TGTGCCAGCAGTGAATTGCGGGACACCATAACGGATACGCAGTATTTT. Amino acid sequence: CASSELRDTITDTQYF.

This clone was seen only a few times. This chain uses TRBV30 with TRBJ2-1, with TRBD1 matching 11 bases. The CDR3 consists of 14 residues. Germline assignment: CDR1 GTSNPN and CDR2 SVGIG (reference sequence). The junction had 5 bases not matched to a gene; V was cut back by 2 bases and J by 8 bases. DNA for the CDR3: TGTGCCTGGAGTAGGGGACAGGGGGATGATGAGCAGTTCTTC. It translates to CAWSRGQGDDEQFF.

This chain links TRBV6-5 with TRBJ2-5; D is undetermined. Germline V lookup: CDR1 MNHEY, CDR2 SVGAGI. Trimming took 7 bases from V and 4 from J, leaving 13 bases between them. The CDR3 loop spans 13 amino acids. CDR3 in DNA: TGTGCCAGCAAGGATGGGCAGAGAGAGACCCAGTACTTC. Protein sequence: CASKDGQRETQYF.

V usage is TRBV4-3 and J usage is TRBJ2-3, with a possible D match to TRBD2 (6 bases). CDR1 is LGHNA, CDR2 YSLEER, per germline. V lost 1 base and J lost 5, with 7 bases in between. The CDR3 totals 13 residues. CDR3 sequence: CASSQGGLDTQYF. In nucleotides, the CDR3 is TGCGCCAGCAGCCAAGGGGGACTAGATACGCAGTATTTT.

The V and J genes are TRBV30 and TRBJ2-5; D is unclear. In germline, CDR1 is GTSNPN, CDR2 SVGIG (reference sequence). Trimming took off 3 bases at V and 3 bases at J, with 2 bases between the two ends. The CDR3 length is 10 residues. The DNA for the CDR3 is TGTGCCTGGAGGAAAGAGACCCAGTACTTC. The encoded protein is CAWRKETQYF.

The V and J genes are TRBV5-1 and TRBJ2-7, with TRBD1 matching 8 bases. The CDR3 is 15 amino acids. CDR1 is SGHRS and CDR2 is YFSETQ in the germline V gene. V lost 4 bases to trimming and J lost 0 bases; unmatched junction nucleotides: 6. The chain's CDR3 is CASSVTGGSSYEQYF. The CDR3 region has the DNA TGCGCCAGCAGCGTTACAGGGGGTAGCTCCTACGAGCAGTACTTC.

This clone was counted a few times. The chain employs TRBV7-2 and TRBJ2-1; D gene unclear. The CDR3 covers 18 residues. CDR1 is SGHTA, CDR2 FQGNSA, per germline. The V and J ends lost 2 bases and 5 bases respectively, with 22 bases between them. This CDR3 reads CASSLSSAGTRLHNEQFF. The CDR3 DNA follows: TGTGCCAGCAGCTTATCCTCGGCAGGCACCCGACTCCACAATGAGCAGTTCTTC.

This clone was counted between two and nine times. V is TRBV29-1 and J is TRBJ2-5; D not resolved. The J call may be in error: the DNA end matches TRBJ2-7 better. Germline V CDR1 and CDR2: SQVTM, ANQGSEA. The CDR3 contains 11 residues. CDR3 sequence: CSVLHGYEQYF. The CDR3 DNA is TGCAGCGTACTACACGGCTACGAGCAGTACTTC.

A note on this clone: This specimen includes other DNA sequences encoding the same CDR3. The chain couples TRBV7-2 to TRBJ2-1; no clear D gene. The V gene's germline CDR1 is SGHTA and CDR2 FQGNSA. V was cut by 5 bases and J by 4 bases, with 6 bases left in between. The CDR3 is 12 amino acids. This CDR3 is CASSLRYNEQFF. In nucleotides, the CDR3 is TGTGCCAGCAGCCTTCGTTACAATGAGCAGTTCTTC. Based on the CDR3 plus reference TRBV7-2 and TRBJ2-1, the full variable domain is GAGVSQSPSNKVTEKGKDVELRCDPISGHTALYWYRQSLGQGLEFLIYFQGNSAPDKSGLPSDRFSAERTGGSVSTLTIQRTQQEDSAVYLCASSLRYNEQFFGPGTRLTVL.

This clone was seen only a few times. The J gene is TRBJ1-5, the V gene TRBV6-5; D is perhaps TRBD1 (6 bases). The CDR3 contains 15 residues. The V end lost 2 bases, the J end lost 4 bases, and 12 bases lay between the germline ends. Germline loops: CDR1 MNHEY, CDR2 SVGAGI. The CDR3 protein is CASSYGGQGNQPQHF. CDR3 in DNA: TGTGCCAGCAGTTACGGGGGACAAGGTAATCAGCCCCAGCATTTT.

This clone has a handful of counts. The J gene is TRBJ1-1, the V gene TRBV6-5; 8 nucleotides line up with TRBD1. The V gene end was trimmed by 6 bases and the J gene end by 3 bases; junction bases not matched to a gene: 3. Germline CDR1 and CDR2: MNHEY and SVGAGI. The length of the CDR3 is 13 residues. CDR3: CASRRQGHTEAFF. CDR3 nucleotides: TGTGCCAGCAGAAGACAGGGGCACACTGAAGCTTTCTTT.

This chain connects TRBV9 to TRBJ2-2; D is undetermined. There are 16 residues in the CDR3. The V end lost 0 bases, the J end lost 5 bases, and 14 bases lay between the germline ends. Germline CDR1 is SGDLS and CDR2 is YYNGEE. The CDR3 region is CASSVDQRRSTGELFF. In nucleotides, the CDR3 is TGTGCCAGCAGCGTAGATCAGCGTAGGAGTACCGGGGAGCTGTTTTTT.

This clone has at least ten counts. The chain uses TRBV14 and TRBJ2-2, with D tentatively TRBD1 (5 bases). V lost 4 bases, J lost 0 bases, and 9 bases lay in between. The CDR3 sequence is 15 residues long. Germline V lookup: CDR1 SGHDN, CDR2 FVKESK. The CDR3 reads CASSRRGPNTGELFF. CDR3 sequence (DNA): TGTGCCAGCAGCCGTAGGGGCCCGAACACCGGGGAGCTGTTTTTT.

This clone has a handful of counts. The rearrangement uses TRBV9 and TRBJ2-3; possibly TRBD2 for D (6 bases). Germline V lookup: CDR1 SGDLS, CDR2 YYNGEE. Trimming stripped 3 bases from V and 6 bases from J, with 20 bases between. The CDR3 sequence is 16 residues long. The CDR3 here is CASSGGGGTRADTQYF. The CDR3 region has the DNA TGTGCCAGCAGCGGCGGTGGGGGGACGAGGGCGGATACGCAGTATTTT.

The table lists this clone with a few counts. The chain uses TRBV7-2 and TRBJ2-1; 13 bases are a match to TRBD2. CDR1 and CDR2 from the germline V gene are SGHTA and FQGNSA. This CDR3 spans 14 amino acids. Trimming removed 3 bases from V and 13 bases from J; junction bases left unmatched: 6. CDR3 DNA sequence: TGTGCCAGCAGCTTCACTAGCGGGGGGGCTCCTCAGTTCTTC. Translated: CASSFTSGGAPQFF. Full variable domain (missing parts from reference TRBV7-2 and TRBJ2-1): GAGVSQSPSNKVTEKGKDVELRCDPISGHTALYWYRQSLGQGLEFLIYFQGNSAPDKSGLPSDRFSAERTGGSVSTLTIQRTQQEDSAVYLCASSFTSGGAPQFFGPGTRLTVL.

This clone was counted ten times or more. The V call is TRBV7-2, the J call TRBJ2-4; tentative D call: TRBD2 (7 bases). The V gene lost 5 bases and the J gene lost 1 base, with 12 bases spanning the gap. Germline CDR1 reads SGHTA; CDR2 reads FQGNSA. CDR3 length: 15 amino acids. Written as DNA, the CDR3 is TGTGCCAGCAGCGGGAGGGGGATGGCCAAAAACATTCAGTACTTC. It yields the protein CASSGRGMAKNIQYF. Based on the CDR3 plus reference TRBV7-2 and TRBJ2-4, the full variable domain is GAGVSQSPSNKVTEKGKDVELRCDPISGHTALYWYRQSLGQGLEFLIYFQGNSAPDKSGLPSDRFSAERTGGSVSTLTIQRTQQEDSAVYLCASSGRGMAKNIQYFGAGTRLSVL.

The rearrangement joins TRBV18 to TRBJ2-5, with TRBD1 matching 7 bases. This CDR3 has 13 residues. Germline CDR1 reads KGHSH; CDR2 reads LQKENI. Trimming at V came to 4 bases and at J to 5 bases, leaving 4 bases not matched to a gene. CDR3 in amino acids: CASSLDRVETQYF. The CDR3 DNA reads as TGTGCCAGCTCACTAGACAGGGTGGAGACCCAGTACTTC.

This clone was observed a few times. V usage is TRBV7-9 and J usage is TRBJ1-2, with 9 bases lining up with TRBD1. Trimming removed 7 bases from V and 2 bases from J; junction bases left unmatched: 8. This CDR3 is built from 15 residues. The germline V gene encodes CDR1 SEHNR and CDR2 FQNEAQ (reference sequence). In DNA form, the CDR3 reads TGTGCCAGCAATGAGGGGGACAGGGTAAACTATGGCTACACCTTC. Translated, it gives CASNEGDRVNYGYTF.

This clone came up a few times. The chain joins TRBV11-2 to TRBJ2-4, with D possibly called TRBD1 or TRBD2 (5 bases each). V was pared by 1 base and J by 0 bases, with 10 bases between. The CDR3 is 16 residues long. Germline V gene lookup returns CDR1 SGHAT and CDR2 FQNNGV. CDR3 sequence reads: CASSLGGNLAKNIQYF. The CDR3 DNA is TGTGCCAGCAGCTTAGGGGGGAATCTAGCCAAAAACATTCAGTACTTC. The full variable domain, completed using reference TRBV11-2 and TRBJ2-4, is EAGVAQSPRYKIIEKRQSVAFWCNPISGHATLYWYQQILGQGPKLLIQFQNNGVVDDSQLPKDRFSAERLKGVDSTLKIQPAKLEDSAVYLCASSLGGNLAKNIQYFGAGTRLSVL.